The 27 T cell receptor beta chains below all came from one sample that was sequenced in a study of blood T cell repertoires in COVID-19 (dated by TCRdb to the early 2020s). Library creation used the immunoSEQ multiplex PCR assay. Drawn from immuneACCESS, this table holds only the in-frame rearrangements with V and J called that TCRdb kept. Clones are partly lost; checked studies trace under half to an unresolved V gene and leave the rest unexplained. For this sample there are around 300,000 clones; approximately 91% appear just once. The top ten hold 2.2% of the sample. Source material: peripheral blood. The source is a man over 45 with acute or convalescent COVID-19.

This rearrangement joins TRBV6-5 to TRBJ1-2; D is possibly TRBD1 (5 bases). Between the trimmed V and J ends, which lost 6 bases and 4 bases, there was a span of 15 bases. The germline V gene encodes CDR1 MNHEY and CDR2 SVGAGI. The CDR3 is 14 residues long. CDR3 in amino acids: CASSPDRKPYGYTF. CDR3 coding DNA: TGTGCCAGCAGCCCCGACAGAAAACCCTATGGCTACACCTTC.

In this sample, this clone turned up a few times. V usage is TRBV19 and J usage is TRBJ1-3, with D unresolved. CDR3 length: 12 residues. Trimming took off 3 bases at V and 4 bases at J, with 4 bases between the two ends. Germline V gene data show CDR1 as LNHDA and CDR2 as SQIVND (reference sequence). The CDR3 bases are TGTGCCAGTAGTATCGAGGGAAACACCATATATTTT. Protein product: CASSIEGNTIYF. Using reference TRBV19 and TRBJ1-3 for the parts outside the CDR3, the full variable domain is DGGITQSPKYLFRKEGQNVTLSCEQNLNHDAMYWYRQDPGQGLRLIYYSQIVNDFQKGDIAEGYSVSREKKESFPLTVTSAQKNPTAFYLCASSIEGNTIYFGEGSWLTVV.

Of note for this clone: In the same sample, other DNA sequences code for this CDR3. The J gene is TRBJ2-7, the V gene TRBV6-5; the match to TRBD1 covers 8 bases. There are 14 residues in the CDR3. In germline, CDR1 is MNHEY, CDR2 SVGAGI. The trim removed 6 bases at V and 1 base at J, leaving 5 bases unmatched. The CDR3 coding sequence is TGTGCCAGCAGCCCCGGACAGGGATCCTACGAGCAGTACTTC. Its translation: CASSPGQGSYEQYF.

This clone was seen once. The chain combines TRBV3-1 (or the pseudogene TRBV3-2) with TRBJ1-2, with D perhaps matching TRBD1 (5 bases). The CDR3 length is 14 residues. Per germline, CDR1 LGHDT and CDR2 YNNKEL (reference sequence). V was cut by 5 bases and J by 8 bases, with 18 bases left in between. CDR3 sequence reads: CASSALQWGEGYTF. In DNA, the CDR3 is TGTGCCAGCAGCGCCCTACAGTGGGGGGAAGGCTACACCTTC.

V usage is TRBV12-3 or TRBV12-4 and J usage is TRBJ1-6; D is undetermined. There are 12 residues in the CDR3. The ends were cut back, 5 bases at V and 12 bases at J, with 11 bases in the middle. CDR3 sequence reads: CASSRQEGPLHF. The CDR3 DNA reads TGTGCCAGCAGTCGGCAAGAGGGACCCCTCCACTTT.

Points on this clone: This CDR3 is also generated by other DNA sequences in the sample. This rearrangement joins TRBV9 to TRBJ2-5; D unresolved. Trimming stripped 0 bases from V and 5 bases from J, with 8 bases between. Germline loops: CDR1 SGDLS, CDR2 YYNGEE. This CDR3 contains 13 residues. The CDR3 region is CASSVGAEETQYF. CDR3 bases: TGTGCCAGCAGCGTAGGGGCAGAGGAGACCCAGTACTTC.

The chain links TRBV11-2 to TRBJ2-1, with D perhaps TRBD1 (5 bases). The CDR3 has 13 residues. Trimming pared 0 bases from V and 7 bases from J, leaving 7 bases between. CDR1 SGHAT and CDR2 FQNNGV come from the germline V gene. Here the CDR3 DNA reads TGTGCCAGCAGCTTAGATCGACAGAATGAGCAGTTCTTC. This gives the protein CASSLDRQNEQFF. Full variable domain (missing parts from reference TRBV11-2 and TRBJ2-1): EAGVAQSPRYKIIEKRQSVAFWCNPISGHATLYWYQQILGQGPKLLIQFQNNGVVDDSQLPKDRFSAERLKGVDSTLKIQPAKLEDSAVYLCASSLDRQNEQFFGPGTRLTVL.

This chain connects TRBV7-2 to TRBJ1-3, with TRBD1 matching over 10 bases. CDR1 and CDR2 (germline): SGHTA, FQGNSA. The CDR3 consists of 17 residues. The V and J ends lost 5 bases and 4 bases, in that order; junction bases with no gene match: 11. CDR3 in amino acids: CASSPGGTGVGGNTIYF. CDR3 in DNA: TGTGCCAGCAGCCCCGGCGGGACAGGGGTAGGCGGAAACACCATATATTTT.

This chain uses TRBV18 with TRBJ1-2, with a possible D match to TRBD1 (6 bases). With 3 bases removed from V and 3 bases from J, the gap between germline ends came to 14 bases. Per germline, CDR1 KGHSH and CDR2 LQKENI. This CDR3 is built from 15 residues. CDR3 residues: CASSPIRGGYYGYTF. As DNA, the CDR3 is TGTGCCAGCTCACCGATCAGGGGCGGATACTATGGCTACACCTTC.

V and J are TRBV7-2 and TRBJ2-1; maybe TRBD2 (6 bases). Trimming removed 6 bases at V and 4 bases at J, with 16 bases between. Germline V CDR1 and CDR2: SGHTA, FQGNSA. The CDR3 has 15 amino acids. Here the CDR3 DNA reads TGTGCCAGCAGTCCAGCCGGGACTGGATACAATGAGCAGTTCTTC. It encodes CASSPAGTGYNEQFF.

This chain joins TRBV5-1 and TRBJ1-2; D gene uncertain. Trimming left V 4 bases short and J 7 bases short, with 8 bases between. Germline CDR1 and CDR2: SGHRS and YFSETQ. The CDR3 extends over 11 amino acids. CDR3 region: CASSADSGYTF. As DNA, the CDR3 is TGCGCCAGCAGCGCCGACTCTGGCTACACCTTC.

The V and J genes are TRBV15 and TRBJ2-1; tentative D call: TRBD2 (5 bases). Trimming took off 0 bases at V and 2 bases at J, with 8 bases between the two ends. From germline, CDR1 is LNHNV and CDR2 YYDKDF (reference sequence). This CDR3 is 15 amino acids long. CDR3 coding DNA: TGTGCCACCAGCAGAGATCGGGGAACCTACAATGAGCAGTTCTTC. Its protein is CATSRDRGTYNEQFF. The entire variable domain, with the rest obtained from reference TRBV15 and TRBJ2-1, is as follows: DAMVIQNPRYQVTQFGKPVTLSCSQTLNHNVMYWYQQKSSQAPKLLFHYYDKDFNNEADTPDNFQSRRPNTSFCFLDIRSPGLGDTAMYLCATSRDRGTYNEQFFGPGTRLTVL.

The chain links TRBV5-1 to TRBJ1-3, with D unclear. Per germline, CDR1 SGHRS and CDR2 YFSETQ. V dropped 0 bases and J dropped 2 bases, with 9 bases sitting between them. The CDR3 is made up of 15 amino acids. The CDR3 here is CASSLVVGTGNTIYF. For the CDR3, the DNA is TGCGCCAGCAGCTTGGTAGTGGGCACTGGAAACACCATATATTTT.

The rearrangement links TRBV19 to TRBJ1-1, with D possibly matching TRBD1 (5 bases). CDR1 is LNHDA, CDR2 SQIVND, per germline (reference sequence). This CDR3 has 18 amino acids. Trimming shortened V by 6 bases and J by 0 bases, and 23 bases separated the two germline ends. CDR3 in amino acids: CASSPTGTGGFMNTEAFF. The CDR3 bases are TGTGCCAGTAGCCCAACCGGGACCGGGGGATTCATGAACACTGAAGCTTTCTTT.

V and J are TRBV6-1 and TRBJ2-7; maybe TRBD2 (5 bases). The V and J ends lost 3 bases and 3 bases respectively, with 15 bases between them. The CDR3 runs to 15 residues. Germline assignment: CDR1 MNHNS and CDR2 SASEGT. CDR3 bases: TGTGCCAGCAGTGATCCGGGAACTGCACACTACGAGCAGTACTTC. It codes for CASSDPGTAHYEQYF.

The chain uses TRBV5-4 and TRBJ1-3; D might be TRBD1 (5 bases). The V gene lost 3 bases and the J gene lost 3 bases, with 13 bases spanning the gap. Germline-derived CDR1 and CDR2 are SGHNT and YYREEE (reference sequence). This CDR3 has 15 amino acids. CDR3 in DNA: TGTGCCAGCAGCTGGACGCAGGGTGGTGGAAACACCATATATTTT. Residues: CASSWTQGGGNTIYF.

The chain has TRBV9 and TRBJ2-3; D not certain. There are 12 residues in the CDR3. Trimming left V 3 bases short and J 10 bases short, with 12 bases between. In germline, CDR1 is SGDLS, CDR2 YYNGEE. The CDR3 DNA sequence: TGTGCCAGCAGCGGAAGCTCAAGAGCGCAGTATTTT. Translating it yields CASSGSSRAQYF. The variable domain in full, with the rest retrieved from reference TRBV9 and TRBJ2-3, is DSGVTQTPKHLITATGQRVTLRCSPRSGDLSVYWYQQSLDQGLQFLIQYYNGEERAKGNILERFSAQQFPDLHSELNLSSLELGDSALYFCASSGSSRAQYFGPGTRLTVL.

The V gene is TRBV7-2, the J gene TRBJ2-7, with 7 bases that match TRBD1. V was pared by 5 bases and J by 9 bases, with 25 bases of the junction left unmatched. This CDR3 has 18 amino acids. Germline loops: CDR1 SGHTA, CDR2 FQGNSA. The CDR3 DNA reads as TGTGCCAGCAGCCACTCAGACAGGGCCCCGGGAAAGAAGGAAAGGCAGTACTTC. Translation gives CASSHSDRAPGKKERQYF.

This clone was detected a few times. The rearrangement joins TRBV6-5 to TRBJ2-1, with a possible D match to TRBD1 (5 bases). This CDR3 has 12 residues. Germline V gene data show CDR1 as MNHEY and CDR2 as SVGAGI. The ends were cut back, 3 bases at V and 6 bases at J, with 6 bases in the middle. This chain's CDR3 is CASSYRGNEQFF. The CDR3 nucleotides are TGTGCCAGCAGTTATAGGGGCAATGAGCAGTTCTTC.

The J gene is TRBJ1-2, the V gene TRBV9; D possibly corresponds to TRBD1 (6 bases). With 0 bases removed from V and 3 bases from J, the gap between germline ends came to 18 bases. The CDR3 length is 17 residues. Germline-derived CDR1 and CDR2 are SGDLS and YYNGEE. DNA for the CDR3: TGTGCCAGCAGCGTAGGTGGGAGGGACACCCCCTACTATGGCTACACCTTC. Protein product: CASSVGGRDTPYYGYTF.

J is TRBJ1-5 and V is TRBV19, with D possibly being TRBD1 (5 bases). Germline V gives CDR1 LNHDA, CDR2 SQIVND (reference sequence). CDR3 length: 13 amino acids. Trimming took off 2 bases at V and 6 bases at J, with 8 bases between the two ends. This CDR3 is CASSIRQFQPQHF. The CDR3 DNA follows: TGTGCCAGTAGTATAAGACAGTTTCAGCCCCAGCATTTT.

V and J are TRBV10-3 and TRBJ1-1; a weak D match, TRBD1 (5 bases). Between the trimmed V and J ends, which lost 7 bases and 4 bases, there was a span of 19 bases. Germline V gene data show CDR1 as ENHRY and CDR2 as SYGVKD. The CDR3 runs to 15 residues. As DNA, the CDR3 is TGTGCCATCAATCGTTCGGGGGAGAGGGGCACTGAAGCTTTCTTT. It codes for CAINRSGERGTEAFF.

The V gene is TRBV4-1, the J gene TRBJ2-2; 8 bases match TRBD1. With 2 bases clipped from V and 3 bases from J, the junction kept 5 bases outside the gene matches. The CDR3 loop spans 16 amino acids. Germline CDR1 reads MGHRA; CDR2 reads YSYEKL. This chain's CDR3 is CASSQIDRGDTGELFF. CDR3 DNA: TGCGCCAGCAGCCAAATAGACAGGGGTGACACCGGGGAGCTGTTTTTT.

The rearrangement joins TRBV3-1 (or the pseudogene TRBV3-2) to TRBJ2-3; a weak D match, TRBD2 (6 bases). This CDR3 contains 13 residues. Germline CDR1 reads LGHDT; CDR2 reads YNNKEL (reference sequence). Trimming removed 8 bases from V and 4 bases from J, with 13 bases in between. CDR3 sequence (DNA): TGTGCCAGCGGCCGGAGGGGCGCAGATACGCAGTATTTT. The encoded protein is CASGRRGADTQYF.

The rearrangement uses TRBV6-5 and TRBJ1-1, with a weak D call TRBD1 (5 bases). The CDR3 has 16 residues. The germline gives CDR1 MNHEY, CDR2 SVGAGI. Trimming removed 2 bases from V and 6 bases from J, with 19 bases in between. CDR3 bases: TGTGCCAGCAGTTACCCCTCTGACCAGGGCGGAGCTGAAGCTTTCTTT. Translation gives CASSYPSDQGGAEAFF.

The V and J genes are TRBV18 and TRBJ2-2, with 9 bases identical to TRBD2. Germline-derived CDR1 and CDR2 are KGHSH and LQKENI. This CDR3 has 17 residues. J lost 1 base, V lost 3 bases, and 6 bases had no gene match. The CDR3 loop is CASSPHQAGGNTGELFF. The CDR3 DNA follows: TGTGCCAGCTCACCCCATCAAGCGGGGGGGAACACCGGGGAGCTGTTTTTT.

V gene TRBV6-5 combines with J gene TRBJ1-5, with 8 nucleotides matching TRBD1. CDR3 size: 15 residues. Looked up from germline, CDR1 is MNHEY and CDR2 is SVGAGI. The V and J ends lost 2 bases and 5 bases, in that order; junction bases with no gene match: 5. The CDR3 DNA sequence: TGTGCCAGCAGTTACCCGCAGGACAGGGATCAGCCCCAGCATTTT. This sequence encodes CASSYPQDRDQPQHF.